Listed here are 9 T cell receptor beta chains from one sample, sequenced in a study of blood T cell repertoires in COVID-19. This table comes from immunoSEQ multiplex PCR, and its TCRdb copy is limited to in-frame clones, with some not included. The sample yields more than 95,000 clones, 75% to 90% seen once. The sequencing sample was made of peripheral blood. The origin of the receptors is a woman older than 75 with COVID-19, enrolled during active disease.

This chain connects TRBV14 to TRBJ1-3; D is unresolved. CDR3 length: 15 amino acids. V shed 0 bases and J shed 2 bases, with 8 bases lying between them. Germline CDR1 reads SGHDN; CDR2 reads FVKESK. The CDR3 region is CASSQDRDAGNTIYF. The DNA of the CDR3 is TGTGCCAGCAGCCAAGATCGGGATGCTGGAAACACCATATATTTT.

The chain links TRBV5-1 to TRBJ2-6; D is ambiguous. The CDR3 spans 15 residues. Germline assignment: CDR1 SGHRS and CDR2 YFSETQ. Trimming pared 3 bases from V and 4 bases from J, leaving 11 bases between. As DNA, the CDR3 is TGCGCCAGCAGCTCGACATTGAGCGGGGCCAACGTCCTGACTTTC. It yields the protein CASSSTLSGANVLTF. The entire variable domain, with the rest obtained from reference TRBV5-1 and TRBJ2-6, is as follows: KAGVTQTPRYLIKTRGQQVTLSCSPISGHRSVSWYQQTPGQGLQFLFEYFSETQRNKGNFPGRFSGRQFSNSRSEMNVSTLELGDSALYLCASSSTLSGANVLTFGAGSRLTVL.

The rearrangement links TRBV28 to TRBJ1-1, with unresolved D. V lost 2 bases to trimming and J lost 0 bases, with 7 bases between them. Germline V gene lookup returns CDR1 MDHEN and CDR2 SYDVKM. The CDR3 totals 14 residues. The CDR3 loop reads CASSLVSMNTEAFF. CDR3 coding DNA: TGTGCCAGCAGTTTAGTCTCTATGAACACTGAAGCTTTCTTT.

This clone turned up a few times. The chain recombines TRBV6-2 or TRBV6-3 with TRBJ2-7; 14 nucleotides agree with TRBD2. The junction had 11 bases not matched to a gene; V was cut back by 2 bases and J by 2 bases. Germline V gene data show CDR1 as MNHEY and CDR2 as SVGEGT. This CDR3 comprises 19 residues. Here the CDR3 reads CASSYLRTSGRLFTYEQYF. CDR3 coding DNA: TGTGCCAGCAGTTACCTTAGGACTAGCGGGAGGTTGTTCACCTACGAGCAGTACTTC.

V is TRBV20-1 and J is TRBJ2-5; D is possibly TRBD2 (5 bases). CDR1 and CDR2 (germline): DFQATT, SNEGSKA (reference sequence). With 3 bases removed from V and 4 bases from J, the gap between germline ends came to 9 bases. The CDR3 spans 12 residues. CDR3 DNA: TGCAGTGCTAGTGACGGAGGAGAGACCCAGTACTTC. Its protein is CSASDGGETQYF.

The chain recombines TRBV6-5 with TRBJ1-6; a weak D match, TRBD1 (6 bases). CDR1 is MNHEY, CDR2 SVGAGI, per germline. V lost 2 bases and J lost 7, with 12 bases in between. The CDR3 totals 15 residues. The CDR3 protein is CASSYGRQGNSPLHF. The CDR3, as DNA: TGTGCCAGCAGTTACGGCAGGCAGGGGAATTCACCCCTCCACTTT.

This rearrangement joins TRBV5-4 to TRBJ2-7, with TRBD2 matching over 11 bases. CDR3 length equals 15 residues. V was pared by 3 bases and J by 5 bases, with 7 bases of the junction left unmatched. Germline V gene lookup returns CDR1 SGHNT and CDR2 YYREEE (reference sequence). CDR3 protein: CASSSTSGSFHEQYF. In nucleotides, the CDR3 is TGTGCCAGCAGCTCAACTAGCGGGAGTTTCCACGAGCAGTACTTC.

This chain connects TRBV10-3 to TRBJ2-5, with 11 bases aligning to TRBD2. Germline V gene sequence: CDR1 ENHRY, CDR2 SYGVKD. J lost 3 bases, V lost 4 bases, and 10 bases had no gene match. This CDR3 is built from 17 residues. CDR3 sequence reads: CAISGIGTSGGEETQYF. The CDR3 region has the DNA TGTGCCATCAGTGGGATCGGGACTAGCGGAGGGGAAGAGACCCAGTACTTC.

This chain links TRBV5-1 with TRBJ1-2, with 9 bases fitting TRBD1. Trimming cost V 0 bases and J 12 bases; bases outside gene matches: 9. Germline loops: CDR1 SGHRS, CDR2 YFSETQ. The CDR3 has 14 residues. CDR3 in DNA: TGCGCCAGCAGCTTGGGGGAAAAGGGACAGGGCAACACCTTC. Translating gives CASSLGEKGQGNTF.